These 21 T cell receptor beta chains were sequenced from one sample in a study of blood T cell repertoires in COVID-19. Libraries were prepared by immunoSEQ multiplex PCR; TCRdb keeps only in-frame clonotypes and omits some of them. The repertoire consists of about 26,000 clones, with roughly 80% occurring once and the leading ten covering under 60%. Input material: peripheral blood. The receptors were gathered from a man aged 45 to 65 with active or convalescent COVID-19.

This clone has a single count. The chain uses TRBV5-1 and TRBJ2-2; 9 nucleotides align to TRBD1. Per the germline V gene, CDR1 is SGHRS and CDR2 is YFSETQ. V lost 4 bases and J lost 9; bases outside the gene matches: 4. There are 13 residues in the CDR3. The CDR3 bases are TGCGCCAGCAGCGGGACAGGGTATAGGGAGCTGTTTTTT. Its protein is CASSGTGYRELFF.

This chain connects TRBV10-2 to TRBJ1-5; possibly TRBD1 for D (5 bases). This CDR3 spans 13 amino acids. Trimming shortened V by 4 bases and J by 7 bases, and 11 bases separated the two germline ends. Germline V CDR1 and CDR2: WSHSY, SAAADI. The CDR3 DNA follows: TGCGCCAGCAGTGGACAGTCGTCACAGCCCCAGCATTTT. Translated, it gives CASSGQSSQPQHF.

This chain links TRBV5-6 with TRBJ1-1, with D possibly TRBD1 on 6 matching bases. Germline CDR1 and CDR2: SGHDT and YYEEEE. The V end lost 2 bases, the J end lost 3 bases, and 20 bases lay between the germline ends. This CDR3 contains 17 residues. CDR3 sequence (DNA): TGTGCCAGCAGCTTCCACATCTGGGGGGGCGAGGACACTGAAGCTTTCTTT. Translated, it gives CASSFHIWGGEDTEAFF.

This clone was counted once. The V call is TRBV18, the J call TRBJ2-7; tentatively, D is TRBD2 (6 bases). CDR3 length: 12 amino acids. The V end was cut by 0 bases, the J end by 6 bases, with 6 bases between. Germline CDR1 and CDR2: KGHSH and LQKENI. CDR3 region: CASSPPTSEQYF. CDR3 in DNA: TGTGCCAGCTCACCACCGACTAGCGAGCAGTACTTC.

The rearrangement links TRBV6-5 to TRBJ1-1; D ambiguous. CDR3 length equals 14 residues. The V gene's germline CDR1 is MNHEY and CDR2 SVGAGI. The V end was cut by 6 bases, the J end by 7 bases, with 18 bases between. The CDR3 region is CASSSPTGSGEAFF. The CDR3 DNA is TGTGCCAGCAGCTCACCGACGGGTTCGGGTGAAGCTTTCTTT.

The chain has TRBV3-1 (or the pseudogene TRBV3-2) and TRBJ2-6, with D unresolved. Trimming took 5 bases from V and 0 from J, leaving 5 bases between them. The CDR3 consists of 14 residues. The germline V gene has CDR1 LGHDT and CDR2 YNNKEL (reference sequence). The CDR3 sequence is CASSSSSGANVLTF. CDR3 in DNA: TGTGCCAGCAGCTCTTCCTCTGGGGCCAACGTCCTGACTTTC.

This clone came up once. V gene TRBV5-6 combines with J gene TRBJ2-4; D possibly corresponds to TRBD1 (6 bases). The V gene's germline CDR1 is SGHDT and CDR2 YYEEEE. The CDR3 is 17 amino acids. The ends were cut back, 4 bases at V and 0 bases at J, with 17 bases in the middle. This CDR3 is CASSLSGQRLAKNIQYF. In nucleotides, the CDR3 is TGTGCCAGCAGCCTGTCAGGACAGAGACTAGCCAAAAACATTCAGTACTTC. The full variable domain, its missing parts supplied by reference TRBV5-6 and TRBJ2-4, is DAGVTQSPTHLIKTRGQQVTLRCSPKSGHDTVSWYQQALGQGPQFIFQYYEEEERQRGNFPDRFSGHQFPNYSSELNVNALLLGDSALYLCASSLSGQRLAKNIQYFGAGTRLSVL.

Concerning this clone itself: At one boundary the junction diverges from the germline segment, which might be a read error. The rearrangement uses TRBV7-3 and TRBJ2-5; TRBD1 might be the D (5 bases). Looked up from germline, CDR1 is SGHTA and CDR2 is FQGTGA. The CDR3 is 13 amino acids. The CDR3 region has the DNA TGTGCCAGCAGCAAGACTGGACAAGGGACCCAGTACTTC. It encodes CASSKTGQGTQYF.

The chain carries TRBV28 and TRBJ2-7; 9 bases map to TRBD1. The CDR3 sequence is 14 residues long. J lost 2 bases, V lost 3 bases, and 2 bases had no gene match. Germline V gives CDR1 MDHEN, CDR2 SYDVKM. CDR3 amino acids: CASSFWDRAYEQYF. The CDR3 DNA is TGTGCCAGCAGTTTTTGGGACAGGGCCTACGAGCAGTACTTC.

The chain is built from TRBV4-1 and TRBJ1-5; 7 bases agree with TRBD1. Germline assignment: CDR1 MGHRA and CDR2 YSYEKL. The ends lost 2 bases at V and 4 bases at J; junction bases unmatched: 5. CDR3 length equals 15 residues. CDR3 protein: CASSQSSGGNQPQHF. The CDR3 coding sequence is TGCGCCAGCAGCCAATCCTCAGGGGGAAATCAGCCCCAGCATTTT.

The J gene is TRBJ1-4, the V gene TRBV7-9; tentative D call: TRBD1 (6 bases). V shed 3 bases and J shed 0 bases, with 11 bases lying between them. The CDR3 loop spans 16 amino acids. The germline gives CDR1 SEHNR, CDR2 FQNEAQ (reference sequence). The CDR3 protein is CASSFGQSTTNEKLFF. DNA for the CDR3: TGTGCCAGCAGCTTCGGACAGTCTACAACTAATGAAAAACTGTTTTTT.

This sequence joins TRBV24-1 and TRBJ2-2, with 7 bases matching TRBD1. With V trimmed by 6 bases and J by 2 bases, 8 bases remained unmatched. The germline V gene has CDR1 KGHDR and CDR2 SFDVKD. CDR3 length: 16 amino acids. The CDR3 DNA reads as TGTGCCACCAGTCATTCCGGGACAGAAAACACCGGGGAGCTGTTTTTT. It specifies CATSHSGTENTGELFF.

This clone was observed a handful of times. V usage is TRBV7-9 and J usage is TRBJ2-3, with D possibly TRBD2 on 5 matching bases. Germline loops: CDR1 SEHNR, CDR2 FQNEAQ (reference sequence). This CDR3 contains 15 residues. V dropped 10 bases and J dropped 2 bases, with 19 bases sitting between them. Here the CDR3 reads CAMVGSPTNTDTQYF. CDR3 in DNA: TGTGCCATGGTTGGGAGCCCCACTAACACAGATACGCAGTATTTT.

This clone is labeled as medium-sized. The chain uses TRBV6-5 and TRBJ2-1, with TRBD2 matching over 11 bases. V lost 6 bases and J lost 7; bases outside the gene matches: 8. The germline V gene encodes CDR1 MNHEY and CDR2 SVGAGI. The CDR3 is 15 residues long. Here the CDR3 reads CASRSYSGRDNEQFF. Here the CDR3 DNA reads TGTGCCAGCAGGTCATATAGCGGGAGGGATAATGAGCAGTTCTTC.

In this sample, this clone turned up a few times. The CDR3 reads CASSQDIAGALNEQFF. CDR3 nucleotide sequence: TGTGCCAGCAGCCAAGATATAGCGGGGGCCCTAAATGAGCAGTTCTTC. This chain uses TRBV4-2 with TRBJ2-1; 9 bases agree with TRBD2. The trim removed 0 bases at V and 7 bases at J, leaving 7 bases unmatched. Germline V gives CDR1 LGHNA, CDR2 YNFKEQ. The CDR3 sequence is 16 residues long.

The J gene is TRBJ1-3, the V gene TRBV11-1; D may be TRBD1 (5 bases). This CDR3 spans 14 amino acids. Germline V lookup: CDR1 SGHAT, CDR2 FQDESV (reference sequence). Deletions cut 3 bases from V and 2 bases from J, with 8 bases between. The CDR3 nucleotides read TGTGCCAGCAGCTTCGGAGGGGCTGGAAACACCATATATTTT. It yields the protein CASSFGGAGNTIYF.

The chain employs TRBV25-1 and TRBJ2-3; 8 bases match TRBD2. Looked up from germline, CDR1 is MGHDK and CDR2 is SYGVNS. The trim removed 6 bases at V and 2 bases at J, leaving 1 base unmatched. The CDR3 length is 13 residues. The CDR3 DNA is TGTGCCAGCAGGCGGGGGGCCACAGATACGCAGTATTTT. Its translation: CASRRGATDTQYF.

The CDR3 loop reads CASSLLWAGALAGTGELFF. The CDR3 DNA reads as TGTGCCAGCAGCTTGTTGTGGGCGGGAGCCCTGGCGGGCACCGGGGAGCTGTTTTTT. The genes are TRBV5-6 and TRBJ2-2; 7 nucleotides line up with TRBD2. V shed 1 base and J 4 bases; nucleotides not matched to a gene: 16. The CDR3 runs 19 residues. From germline, CDR1 is SGHDT and CDR2 YYEEEE.

This clone was detected once. The rearrangement links TRBV14 to TRBJ1-2; TRBD1 agrees at 10 bases. Trimming at V came to 1 base and at J to 4 bases, leaving 6 bases not matched to a gene. This CDR3 has 16 amino acids. Germline CDR1 and CDR2: SGHDN and FVKESK. The CDR3 bases are TGTGCCAGCAGCCAAGGACAGGGGGCTCTTTCCTATGGCTACACCTTC. Translating gives CASSQGQGALSYGYTF.

The J gene is TRBJ2-1, the V gene TRBV11-3, with no clear D. Germline CDR1 reads SGHNT; CDR2 reads YENEEA. CDR3 length: 13 residues. V lost 2 bases and J 3 bases, leaving 5 bases between the germline ends. The CDR3 here is CASSLRGYNEQFF. CDR3 DNA sequence: TGTGCCAGCAGCTTAAGAGGCTACAATGAGCAGTTCTTC.

The rearrangement joins TRBV13 to TRBJ1-6; D unclear. The CDR3 covers 14 residues. Trimming stripped 1 base from V and 10 bases from J, with 11 bases between. Germline-derived CDR1 and CDR2 are PRHDT and FYEKMQ (reference sequence). CDR3 sequence reads: CASSLAGSGSPLHF. CDR3 coding DNA: TGTGCCAGCAGCTTAGCTGGGAGTGGGTCACCCCTCCACTTT.